This section outlines one TCR beta chain sequence together with its context. These data come from a study of technical replicates of blood from a handful of donors. Sequencing was performed with immunoSEQ multiplex PCR; in TCRdb, only in-frame clones are kept and a portion is missing. The data hold around 92,000 clones, with roughly 96% observed a single time. The sequencing input was T cells isolated from PBMCs. The clonotype originates from a human donor in good health.

The CDR3 DNA follows: TGTGCCAGCGGGTTAGCGGGAGGAGTTTATAATGAGCAGTTCTTC. Its protein is CASGLAGGVYNEQFF. The rearrangement joins TRBV27 to TRBJ2-1; 10 bases are shared with TRBD2. The CDR3 runs 15 residues. CDR1 MNHEY and CDR2 SMNVEV come from the germline V gene (reference sequence). Trimming cost V 8 bases and J 7 bases; bases outside gene matches: 11.